The 16 T cell receptor beta chains reported below all come from one sample, sequenced in a study of vaccination and CD4 T cells after COVID-19 (dated by TCRdb to between 2020 and 2023). This specimen's treatment or condition label, per the study, means: roughly 10-day PBMC culture with coronavirus spike peptide pools or control peptides (ViraFEST assay). Library method: PCR. The reads were generated on an Illumina iSeq 100. DNA from cultured CD4+ T cells was subjected to TCR sequencing with the Oncomine TCR Beta short-read assay at the Johns Hopkins FTIC core. TCRdb passed the public sequencing reads through fastp at Q25 and MiXCR, retaining productive beta sequences. All rows with the same CDR3 protein become a single entry with the most common DNA and genes. This sample comprises some 11,000 distinct CDR3 sequences, around 41% of them detected only once. The leading ten clones occupy more than 9% of the sample.

What these receptors recognize is not known. The specimen was CD4+ T cells from blood, cultured in vitro, collected after SARS-CoV-2 vaccination. Receptors were obtained from a human donor who had recovered from COVID-19.

Only a few counts were recorded for this clonotype. The chain carries TRBV20-1 and TRBJ2-7; D possibly corresponds to TRBD2 (6 bases). Germline CDR1 reads DFQATT; CDR2 reads SNEGSKA (reference sequence). The length of the CDR3 is 13 residues. The V end was cut by 2 bases, the J end by 4 bases, with 12 bases between. The CDR3 reads CSARLGGKYEQYF. CDR3 nucleotide sequence: TGCAGTGCTAGACTGGGCGGGAAATACGAGCAGTACTTC.

This clonotype was recorded a few times. This chain links TRBV25-1 with TRBJ1-1; D is perhaps TRBD1 (6 bases). The CDR3 spans 15 residues. Per the germline V gene, CDR1 is MGHDK and CDR2 is SYGVNS. Trimming pared 3 bases from V and 0 bases from J, leaving 11 bases between. The CDR3 DNA sequence: TGTGCCAGCAGTGAGACCGGGACATTGAACACTGAAGCTTTCTTT. Translation: CASSETGTLNTEAFF. Full variable domain (outside the CDR3, taken from reference TRBV25-1 and TRBJ1-1): EADIYQTPRYLVIGTGKKITLECSQTMGHDKMYWYQQDPGMELHLIHYSYGVNSTEKGDLSSESTVSRIRTEHFPLTLESARPSHTSQYLCASSETGTLNTEAFFGQGTRLTVV.

This chain uses TRBV6-2 or TRBV6-3 with TRBJ2-5, with 7 nucleotides matching TRBD2. The CDR3 is 17 amino acids. J was trimmed by 6 bases and V by 0 bases; bases with no gene match: 13. Germline V gene data show CDR1 as MNHEY and CDR2 as SVGEGT. Written as DNA, the CDR3 is TGTGCCAGCAGTTACTCGGATCTCGGCGGGAGCTGGAAGACCCAGTACTTC. Translation: CASSYSDLGGSWKTQYF.

This chain uses TRBV28 with TRBJ1-3; D remains unclear. CDR3 length equals 15 residues. V lost 8 bases to trimming and J lost 0 bases, with 14 bases between them. Germline V gene sequence: CDR1 MDHEN, CDR2 SYDVKM. The CDR3 is CASQPFSISGNTIYF. DNA of the CDR3: TGTGCCAGCCAACCCTTTAGTATCTCTGGAAACACCATATATTTT.

The chain links TRBV28 to TRBJ1-5; possible D gene TRBD1, 5 bases. The CDR3 consists of 13 residues. The germline V gene encodes CDR1 MDHEN and CDR2 SYDVKM. V lost 4 bases and J lost 7, with 11 bases in between. CDR3 loop: CASSSRPGQPQHF. The CDR3 DNA reads TGTGCCAGCAGTTCCCGTCCAGGGCAGCCCCAGCATTTT. Combining the CDR3 with reference TRBV28 and TRBJ1-5 gives the whole variable domain DVKVTQSSRYLVKRTGEKVFLECVQDMDHENMFWYRQDPGLGLRLIYFSYDVKMKEKGDIPEGYSVSREKKERFSLILESASTNQTSMYLCASSSRPGQPQHFGDGTRLSIL.

The rearrangement links TRBV20-1 to TRBJ2-7; tentatively, D is TRBD1 or TRBD2 (6 bases each). Germline V lookup: CDR1 DFQATT, CDR2 SNEGSKA (reference sequence). This CDR3 has 15 residues. The chain's CDR3 is CGDSVGSRGPYEQYF. In DNA form, the CDR3 reads TGCGGTGATAGTGTCGGGAGCAGGGGACCTTACGAGCAGTACTTC.

The chain recombines TRBV19 with TRBJ2-4; no clear D. CDR1 is LNHDA and CDR2 is SQIVND in the germline V gene (reference sequence). CDR3 length: 13 residues. V was cut by 3 bases and J by 3 bases, with 6 bases left in between. The CDR3, as DNA: TGTGCCAGTAGTATTTTGGACAAAAACATTCAGTACTTC. Amino acids: CASSILDKNIQYF.

The chain joins TRBV11-2 to TRBJ1-1, with 10 positions matching TRBD1. Germline values: CDR1 SGHAT, CDR2 FQNNGV. The CDR3 consists of 14 residues. V was clipped by 8 bases and J by 4 bases; unmatched bases: 7. CDR3 in amino acids: CASSRQGAVTEAFF. The CDR3 bases are TGTGCCAGCTCAAGACAGGGGGCTGTCACTGAAGCTTTCTTT.

This clonotype was picked up a small number of times. The chain joins TRBV11-2 to TRBJ1-1; no firm D call. Trimming stripped 5 bases from V and 4 bases from J, with 17 bases between. Germline V gene data show CDR1 as SGHAT and CDR2 as FQNNGV. The CDR3 runs to 15 residues. The CDR3 loop is CASSPNWEGSTEAFF. The CDR3 nucleotides are TGTGCCAGCAGCCCTAATTGGGAGGGAAGCACTGAAGCTTTCTTT.

CDR3 in DNA: TGTGCCAGCAGTCGACAGGGATCCTCGGTAGATACGCAGTATTTT. This sequence encodes CASSRQGSSVDTQYF. The V call is TRBV2, the J call TRBJ2-3; 7 bases agree with TRBD1. This CDR3 region has 15 residues. V dropped 5 bases and J dropped 5; count of bases not matched to a gene: 10. Germline V gene lookup returns CDR1 SNHLY and CDR2 FYNNEI.

V is TRBV18 and J is TRBJ2-3; D remains unclear. V was cut by 2 bases and J by 6 bases, with 9 bases left in between. This CDR3 has 13 residues. Germline assignment: CDR1 KGHSH and CDR2 LQKENI. The CDR3 DNA reads as TGTGCCAGCTCACCAAAGGGCGCGGATACGCAGTATTTT. Protein: CASSPKGADTQYF.

The V and J genes are TRBV29-1 and TRBJ2-7; D might be TRBD1 or TRBD2, each matching 6 bases. Germline V gene data show CDR1 as SQVTM and CDR2 as ANQGSEA. This CDR3 spans 14 amino acids. With 1 base removed from V and 4 bases from J, the gap between germline ends came to 14 bases. The chain's CDR3 is CSVEVPGAEYEQYF. In DNA form, the CDR3 reads TGCAGCGTTGAAGTTCCGGGGGCAGAATACGAGCAGTACTTC.

The rearrangement links TRBV20-1 to TRBJ1-1, with D maybe TRBD1 (5 bases). The germline gives CDR1 DFQATT, CDR2 SNEGSKA (reference sequence). The germline V and J ends were trimmed by 1 base and 4 bases, with 13 bases remaining between them. The CDR3 sequence is 14 residues long. The CDR3 nucleotides are TGCAGTGCTAGAGGTTGGCCCGGGGCCACTGAAGCTTTCTTT. This codes for CSARGWPGATEAFF.

The chain is built from TRBV19 and TRBJ1-1, with TRBD1 matching 7 bases. V lost 6 bases, J lost 5 bases, and 9 bases stayed unmatched. The CDR3 runs 14 residues. Germline V lookup: CDR1 LNHDA, CDR2 SQIVND (reference sequence). CDR3 nucleotide sequence: TGTGCCAGTAGGTTTCAGGGGGTGTGGACTGAAGCTTTCTTT. It yields the protein CASRFQGVWTEAFF. Looking up the rest from reference TRBV19 and TRBJ1-1 gives the full variable domain: DGGITQSPKYLFRKEGQNVTLSCEQNLNHDAMYWYRQDPGQGLRLIYYSQIVNDFQKGDIAEGYSVSREKKESFPLTVTSAQKNPTAFYLCASRFQGVWTEAFFGQGTRLTVV.

The genes are TRBV20-1 and TRBJ2-7, with D unclear. This CDR3 region has 14 residues. From germline, CDR1 is DFQATT and CDR2 SNEGSKA (reference sequence). Trimming took off 5 bases at V and 2 bases at J, with 16 bases between the two ends. The CDR3 nucleotides are TGCAGTGCTCTCCCCGGCAGAAACGCCTACGAGCAGTACTTC. Protein product: CSALPGRNAYEQYF.

This chain connects TRBV7-8 to TRBJ1-2; TRBD1 might be the D (6 bases). Between the trimmed V and J ends, which lost 5 bases and 5 bases, there was a span of 21 bases. CDR3 length: 16 amino acids. Germline values: CDR1 SGHVS, CDR2 FQNEAQ. CDR3 sequence: CASSPYQGPRGYGYTF. The CDR3 DNA reads TGTGCCAGCAGCCCTTACCAGGGGCCGCGAGGGTATGGCTACACCTTC.